This T cell receptor (beta chain) originates from a study of human T cells and chemical hapten exposure. TCRdb independently ran MiXCR on the RACE reads; one entry per CDR3 protein. Among approximately 50,000 distinct CDR3 sequences listed, 11% were seen once. Sample time point: pre-sensitization, week 0. This sample's treatment: therapeutic diphenylcyclopropenone sensitization with weekly scalp DPC. With V trimmed by 1 base and J by 2 bases, 4 bases remained unmatched. There are 15 residues in the CDR3. CDR1 SGHTA and CDR2 FQGNSA come from the germline V gene. This clonotype was seen ten or more times.

This sample comprised whole blood, obtained in connection with sensitization to the hapten diphenylcyclopropenone (DPC). The V gene is TRBV7-2, the J gene TRBJ1-2, with 7 bases matching TRBD1. The sequence was obtained from a woman aged 40 to 49 with alopecia areata. Some clones in this sample may be carry-over from other donors' samples. CDR3: CASSLGQGFNYGYTF. DNA for the CDR3: TGTGCCAGCAGCTTAGGACAGGGTTTCAACTATGGCTACACCTTC. Supplemented by reference TRBV7-2 and TRBJ1-2, the full variable domain reads GAGVSQSPSNKVTEKGKDVELRCDPISGHTALYWYRQSLGQGLEFLIYFQGNSAPDKSGLPSDRFSAERTGGSVSTLTIQRTQQEDSAVYLCASSLGQGFNYGYTFGSGTRLTVV.